Listed below are T cell receptor beta chains from one sample, sequenced in a study of cytomegalovirus exposure and HLA in healthy donors. Method: immunoSEQ multiplex PCR; TCRdb's copy keeps in-frame clones and lacks some. The repertoire consists of approximately 190,000 clones, with around 83% occurring once and the leading ten covering 6.5%. The sequenced sample consisted of PBMCs. The origin of the receptors is a woman aged 45-65 years in good health and CMV-seropositive. CDR3s include the opening cysteine and the closing phenylalanine or tryptophan. D genes are given only for firm matches. Clone size is not always given. Where it is, it says once, few, many or a class for expanded clones.

>TRBJ1-6|-|-|TRBV5-5
TGTGCCAGCAGCTTTTTAGGACGGGAGAAATCACCCCTCCACTTT
CASSFLGREKSPLHF
>TRBJ2-5|-|TRBD1|TRBV5-4
TGTGCCAGCAGCTTGGACCAGACAGGGTACCAAGAGACCCAGTACTTC
CASSLDQTGYQETQYF
>TRBJ2-1|once|-|TRBV5-1
TGCGCCAGCAGCTTGGCGAACAGAAACAATGAGCAGTTCTTC
CASSLANRNNEQFF
>TRBJ2-7|-|TRBD2|TRBV15
TGTGCCACCAGCAGAGTTGGCGGGAGGGCGTACGAGCAGTACTTC
CATSRVGGRAYEQYF
>TRBJ1-2|-|-|TRBV4-3
TGCGCCAGCAGCACAGTCCCTGCTCTTTATGGCTACACCTTC
CASSTVPALYGYTF
>TRBJ1-1|-|-|TRBV28
TGTGCCAGCATTCCCCCCTCTAACACTGAAGCTTTCTTT
CASIPPSNTEAFF
>TRBJ2-5|-|TRBD2|TRBV5-4
TGTGCCAGCAGCTTGGAGGGACTAGCGGGGAGAGAGACCCAGTACTTC
CASSLEGLAGRETQYF
>TRBJ2-7|-|TRBD1|TRBV10-3
TGTGCCATCAAGGGACAGGGGGAACACGAGCAGTACTTC
CAIKGQGEHEQYF
>TRBJ1-2|-|-|TRBV5-1
TGCGCCAGCAGCCTGTTGGGGGGTCATAACTATGGCTACACCTTC
CASSLLGGHNYGYTF
>TRBJ1-3|once|-|TRBV7-6
TGTGCCAGCAGCTTAGGGCTCCTACAGGGAAACACCATATATTTT
CASSLGLLQGNTIYF
>TRBJ2-1|-|TRBD2|TRBV16
TGTGCCAGCAGCCGGACTAGCGTAAGTTCGTCCTACAATGAGCAGTTCTTC
CASSRTSVSSSYNEQFF
>TRBJ2-4|-|TRBD1|TRBV28
TGTGCCAGCAGTTCATGGACAGGGGTCACGGGAGACATTCAGTACTTC
CASSSWTGVTGDIQYF
>TRBJ1-3|once|-|TRBV7-9
TGTGCCAGCAGCTTAGTTGGCGGGAGCTCTGGAAACACCATATATTTT
CASSLVGGSSGNTIYF
>TRBJ2-3|-|TRBD1|TRBV10-3
TGTGCCATCAGCGGGACAGGAGGGGACACAGATACGCAGTATTTT
CAISGTGGDTDTQYF
>TRBJ1-5|few|TRBD1|TRBV5-5
TGTGCCAGCAGCTGGGGACAGGGGAGAGCCGATCAGCCCCAGCATTTT
CASSWGQGRADQPQHF
>TRBJ2-2|-|TRBD1|TRBV14
TGTGCCAGCAGCCAAGATCCCCGATTCATTAGACAGGGGGCCGACACCGGGGAGCTGTTTTTT
CASSQDPRFIRQGADTGELFF
>TRBJ1-1|-|-|TRBV28
TGTGCCAGCAGTTCCAGAAGGGGGAACACTGAAGCTTTCTTT
CASSSRRGNTEAFF
>TRBJ2-7|-|TRBD1|TRBV6-5
TGTGCCAGCAGAACCGGGACAGGGCTTTTGTACGAGCAGTACTTC
CASRTGTGLLYEQYF
>TRBJ2-5|once|-|TRBV5-1
TGCGCCAGCAGTCAGCCCGACCACCTAGGGGCCCAGTACTTC
CASSQPDHLGAQYF
>TRBJ2-2|-|-|TRBV28
TGTGCCAGCAGTTACCTAGCTACCGGGGAGCTGTTTTTT
CASSYLATGELFF
>TRBJ1-1|-|-|TRBV7-9
TGTTCCAGCAGCCTAGCCGGGCGGGACACTGAAGCTTTCTTT
CSSSLAGRDTEAFF
>TRBJ2-4|once|-|TRBV5-1
TGCGCCAGCAGAGCCTCGGGGGCCAAAAACATTCAGTACTTC
CASRASGAKNIQYF
>TRBJ2-7|-|-|TRBV19
TGTGCCAGTAGTATAGAAGGGCAGGGGAACGAGCAGTACTTC
CASSIEGQGNEQYF
>TRBJ1-3|-|TRBD1|TRBV30
TGTGCCTGGAGTGTGTCGGGACAGGTATCTGGAAACACCATATATTTT
CAWSVSGQVSGNTIYF
>TRBJ1-1|once|-|TRBV19
TGTGCCAGTAGTATATTCGCAGGGGTGGATACTGAAGCTTTCTTT
CASSIFAGVDTEAFF
>TRBJ1-2|-|TRBD1|TRBV19
TGTGCCAGTAGTCAAATAACAGGGGGAGCTAACTATGGCTACACCTTC
CASSQITGGANYGYTF
>TRBJ1-2|-|TRBD1|TRBV5-6
TGTGCCAGCAGCTTACAGGGGCCTTACTATGGCTACACCTTC
CASSLQGPYYGYTF
>TRBJ2-1|-|TRBD2|TRBV6-5
TGTGCCAGCAAATCTAGCGGGGATGATGAGCAGTTCTTC
CASKSSGDDEQFF
>TRBJ2-7|once|-|TRBV6-6
TGTGCCAGCAGTCGAGGGGACACCTACGAGCAGTACTTC
CASSRGDTYEQYF
>TRBJ1-5|few|-|TRBV5-6
TGTGCCAGCAGCTTGGGGCAGGGCAGGCAGCCCCAGCATTTT
CASSLGQGRQPQHF
>TRBJ2-5|once|-|TRBV15
TGTGCCACCAGCGCACATATGACTGAGACCCAGTACTTC
CATSAHMTETQYF
>TRBJ2-1|-|TRBD2|TRBV7-3
TGTGCCAGCAGCTCACAAGCGGGAACCTACAATGAGCAGTTCTTC
CASSSQAGTYNEQFF
>TRBJ1-5|few|TRBD1|TRBV28
TGTGCCAGCAGGGGACAGGGACAGGGGAGGGAATGGGCCCAGCATTTT
CASRGQGQGREWAQHF
>TRBJ2-1|-|-|TRBV11-2
TGTGCCAGCAGCACCCACAGGGCAGCCACCTACAATGAGCAGTTCTTC
CASSTHRAATYNEQFF
>TRBJ1-4|-|TRBD1|TRBV6-1
TGTGCCAGCAGTGATAGACAGGGTAATGAAAAACTGTTTTTT
CASSDRQGNEKLFF
>TRBJ2-5|-|TRBD1|TRBV6-5
TGTGCCAGCAGTTACTCGAACAGGGGGCTGGAGACCCAGTACTTC
CASSYSNRGLETQYF
>TRBJ2-7|-|TRBD2|TRBV7-2
TGTGCCAGCAGCCCACCGGAGCGGGGCTACGAGCAGTACTTC
CASSPPERGYEQYF
>TRBJ1-5|-|-|TRBV6-1
TGTGCCAGCAGTGAAACGCCAGGTAGCAATCAGCCCCAGCATTTT
CASSETPGSNQPQHF
>TRBJ1-2|-|-|TRBV5-4
TGTGCCAGCAGCTCCATAGGACAGCCTTTCGGCTACACCTTC
CASSSIGQPFGYTF
>TRBJ2-7|-|-|TRBV5-1
TGCGCCAGCAGGTTGGACAACTACGAGCAGTACTTC
CASRLDNYEQYF
>TRBJ2-3|-|TRBD2|TRBV10-3
TGTGCCATCAGCCAAGAGGGGACTAGCGGGGGGGCAGCAGATACGCAGTATTTT
CAISQEGTSGGAADTQYF
>TRBJ1-4|once|TRBD1|TRBV19
TGTGCCAGCGAACAGGGGTGGGGGAATGAAAAACTGTTTTTT
CASEQGWGNEKLFF
>TRBJ1-4|once|-|TRBV28
TGTGCCAGCAGCTCATCCCCGGGGGTTTGGGAAAAACTGTTTTTT
CASSSSPGVWEKLFF
>TRBJ1-5|few|-|TRBV7-2
TGTGCCAGCAGCTTCTCCGGCGGTCAGCCCCAGCATTTT
CASSFSGGQPQHF
>TRBJ2-2|-|TRBD1|TRBV18
TGTGCCAGCACACCCGGGACAGGGAACACCGGGGAGCTGTTTTTT
CASTPGTGNTGELFF
>TRBJ2-5|-|-|TRBV5-6
TGTGCCAGCAGCTTGGTCTGGCGGGGCGGACAAGAGACCCAGTACTTC
CASSLVWRGGQETQYF
>TRBJ1-1|once|-|TRBV10-3
TGTGCCATCAGTGAGTCAGGGGGACGAGGAGCTTTCTTT
CAISESGGRGAFF
>TRBJ1-2|-|TRBD1|TRBV2
TGTGCCAGCAGAACAGGGGGAACACCCGGCTATGGCTACACCTTC
CASRTGGTPGYGYTF